This T cell receptor (beta chain) was profiled in a study of vaccination and CD4 T cells after COVID-19. The study's findings and limits: The median SARS-CoV-2-reactive clonotype number increased from around 19 to 38, without statistical significance.

With 6 bases removed from V and 2 bases from J, the gap between germline ends came to 13 bases. This CDR3 region has 13 residues. CDR1 and CDR2 from the germline V gene are SQVTM and ANQGSEA. Treatment meaning: roughly 10-day PBMC culture with coronavirus spike peptide pools or control peptides (ViraFEST assay). A few million PBMCs per well were cultured with 9 to 10 IU/ml IL-2 and about 10 ug/ml peptide pools. With respect to this clonotype: Antigen specificity is unknown.

The Oncomine TCR Beta short-read assay was what sequenced the DNA obtained from cultured CD4+ T cells. Using the QIAamp micro DNA kit, genomic DNA was extracted from the CD4+ T cells that had been cultured. TCRdb processed the PCR reads anew with MiXCR; each CDR3 protein has one entry. The table shows roughly 18,000 distinct CDR3 sequences, with about half occurring only once. This specimen consisted of CD4+ T cells from blood, cultured in vitro, obtained before SARS-CoV-2 vaccination. This TCR was sampled from a human donor who had recovered from COVID-19. The chain is built from TRBV29-1 and TRBJ2-5; no reliable D call. CDR3 region: CSVRWRLQETQYF. The CDR3 region has the DNA TGCAGCGTCCGGTGGCGGCTACAAGAGACCCAGTACTTC. Combining the CDR3 with reference TRBV29-1 and TRBJ2-5 gives the whole variable domain SAVISQKPSRDICQRGTSLTIQCQVDSQVTMMFWYRQQPGQSLTLIATANQGSEATYESGFVIDKFPISRPNLTFSTLTVSNMSPEDSSIYLCSVRWRLQETQYFGPGTRLLVL.